This paragraph reports one TCR beta chain. Its cognate antigen is unknown. The data were taken from a study of OX40 agonist ivuxolimab in advanced cancers. Whole-study results and caveats: Relative to CD4+ cells, CD8+ T cells on average had more expanded clones.

Assay: immunoSEQ multiplex PCR; the TCRdb copy retains only in-frame clones and omits some. The sample holds tens of thousands of clones, more than 70% seen once. The CDR3 consists of 15 residues. From germline, CDR1 is MNHEY and CDR2 SVGAGI. Trimming cost V 6 bases and J 1 base, with 13 bases left between them. This clonotype was obtained from an adult with an advanced solid tumor such as melanoma, head and neck, liver or kidney cancer. The rearrangement uses TRBV6-5 and TRBJ2-1; no reliable D call. The input for sequencing was CD4+ or CD8+ T cells sorted from blood, taken in a trial of the OX40 agonist ivuxolimab. The CDR3 protein is CASREYEVSYNEQFF. The CDR3 nucleotides are TGTGCCAGCAGGGAGTACGAGGTGTCCTACAATGAGCAGTTCTTC.